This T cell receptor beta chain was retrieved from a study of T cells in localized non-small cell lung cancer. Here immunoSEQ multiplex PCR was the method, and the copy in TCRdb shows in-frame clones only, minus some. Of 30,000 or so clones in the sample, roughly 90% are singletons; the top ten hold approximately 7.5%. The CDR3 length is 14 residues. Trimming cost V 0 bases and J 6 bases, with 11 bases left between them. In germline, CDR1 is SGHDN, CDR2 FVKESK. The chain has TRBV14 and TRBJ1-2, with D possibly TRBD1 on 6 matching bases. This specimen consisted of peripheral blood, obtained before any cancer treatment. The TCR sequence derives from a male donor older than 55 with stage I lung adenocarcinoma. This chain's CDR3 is CASSQDGAGDGYTF. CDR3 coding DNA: TGTGCCAGCAGCCAAGACGGGGCAGGGGATGGCTACACCTTC. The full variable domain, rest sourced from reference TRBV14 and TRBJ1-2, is EAGVTQFPSHSVIEKGQTVTLRCDPISGHDNLYWYRRVMGKEIKFLLHFVKESKQDESGMPNNRFLAERTGGTYSTLKVQPAELEDSGVYFCASSQDGAGDGYTFGSGTRLTVV.